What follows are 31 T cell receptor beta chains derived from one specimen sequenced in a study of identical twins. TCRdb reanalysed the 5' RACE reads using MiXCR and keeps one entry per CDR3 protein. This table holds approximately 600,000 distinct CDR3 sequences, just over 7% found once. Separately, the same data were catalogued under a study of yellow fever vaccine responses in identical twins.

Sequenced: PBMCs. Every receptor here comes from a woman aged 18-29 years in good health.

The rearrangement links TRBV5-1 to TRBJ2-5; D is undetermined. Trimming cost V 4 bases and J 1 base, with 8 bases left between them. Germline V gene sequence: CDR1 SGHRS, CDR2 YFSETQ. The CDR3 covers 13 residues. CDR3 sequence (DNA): TGCGCCAGCAGCCGGACCATCCAAGAGACCCAGTACTTC. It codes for CASSRTIQETQYF.

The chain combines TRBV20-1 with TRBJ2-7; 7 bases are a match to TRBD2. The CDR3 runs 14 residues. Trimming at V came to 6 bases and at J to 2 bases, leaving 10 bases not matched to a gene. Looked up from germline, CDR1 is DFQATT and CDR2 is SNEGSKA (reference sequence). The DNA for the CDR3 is TGCAGTGCCCTACTCGCGGGGGAGACCTACGAGCAGTACGTC. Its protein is CSALLAGETYEQYV.

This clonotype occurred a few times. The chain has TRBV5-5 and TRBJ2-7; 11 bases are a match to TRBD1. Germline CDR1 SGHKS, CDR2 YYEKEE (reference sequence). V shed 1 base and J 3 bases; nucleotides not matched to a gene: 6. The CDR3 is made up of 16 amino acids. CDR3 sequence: CASSLTTGQGDYEQYF. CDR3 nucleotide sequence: TGTGCCAGCAGCTTGACCACGGGACAGGGGGACTACGAGCAGTACTTC.

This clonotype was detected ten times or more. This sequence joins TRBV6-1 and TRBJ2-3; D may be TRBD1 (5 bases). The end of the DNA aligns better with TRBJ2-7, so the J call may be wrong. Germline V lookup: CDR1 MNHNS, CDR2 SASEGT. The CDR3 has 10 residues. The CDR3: CASRADTQYF. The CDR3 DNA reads TGTGCCAGCAGGGCGGACACACAGTACTTC.

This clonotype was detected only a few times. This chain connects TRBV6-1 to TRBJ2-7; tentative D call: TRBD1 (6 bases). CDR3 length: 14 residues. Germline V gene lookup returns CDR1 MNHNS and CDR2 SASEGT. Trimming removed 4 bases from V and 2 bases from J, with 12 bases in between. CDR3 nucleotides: TGTGCCAGCAGTGCCCAGGGGCCAGCCTACGAGCAGTACTTC. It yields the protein CASSAQGPAYEQYF.

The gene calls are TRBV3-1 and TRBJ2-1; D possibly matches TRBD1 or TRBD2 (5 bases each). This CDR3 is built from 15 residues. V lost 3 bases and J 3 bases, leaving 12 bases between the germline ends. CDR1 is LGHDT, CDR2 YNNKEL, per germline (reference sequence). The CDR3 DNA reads TGTGCCAGCAGCCAGGGGCGGGCTAACTACAATGAGCAGTTCTTC. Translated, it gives CASSQGRANYNEQFF.

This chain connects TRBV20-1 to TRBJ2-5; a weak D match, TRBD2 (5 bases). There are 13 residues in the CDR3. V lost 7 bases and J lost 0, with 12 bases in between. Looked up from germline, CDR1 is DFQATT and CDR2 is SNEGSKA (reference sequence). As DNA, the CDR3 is TGCAGTGACCTCTCCGGGGACCAAGAGACCCAGTACTTC. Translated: CSDLSGDQETQYF.

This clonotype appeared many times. CDR3 residues: CAISEVRGGYNSPLHF. The CDR3 nucleotides are TGTGCCATCAGTGAGGTCAGGGGGGGGTATAATTCACCCCTCCACTTT. This rearrangement joins TRBV10-3 to TRBJ1-6; the match to TRBD1 covers 7 bases. The CDR3 covers 16 residues. Germline V CDR1 and CDR2: ENHRY, SYGVKD. J gave up 4 bases and V 2 bases, and 5 bases lay outside the gene matches.

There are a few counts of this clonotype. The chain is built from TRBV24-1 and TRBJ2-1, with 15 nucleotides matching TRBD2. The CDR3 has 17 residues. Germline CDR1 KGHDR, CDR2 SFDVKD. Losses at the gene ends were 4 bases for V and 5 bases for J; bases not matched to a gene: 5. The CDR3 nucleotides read TGTGCCACCAGTGAGACCGGGACTAGCGGGAGGAACAATGAGCAGTTCTTC. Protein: CATSETGTSGRNNEQFF.

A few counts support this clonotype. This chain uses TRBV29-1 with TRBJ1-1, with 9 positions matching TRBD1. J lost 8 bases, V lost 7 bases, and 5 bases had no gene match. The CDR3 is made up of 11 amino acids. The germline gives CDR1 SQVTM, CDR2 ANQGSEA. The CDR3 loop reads CSGGTGTEAFF. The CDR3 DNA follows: TGCAGCGGTGGGACAGGGACGGAAGCTTTCTTT.

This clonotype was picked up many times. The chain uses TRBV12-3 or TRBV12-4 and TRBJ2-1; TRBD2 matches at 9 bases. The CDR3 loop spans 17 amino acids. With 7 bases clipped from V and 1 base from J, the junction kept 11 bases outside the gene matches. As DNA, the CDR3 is TGTGCCAGCACTCCTCGTGCGGGAGGGCTTTCCTACAATGAGCAGTTCTTC. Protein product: CASTPRAGGLSYNEQFF.

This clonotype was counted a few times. CDR3 residues: CSVAFLDLSSYNEQFF. For the CDR3, the DNA is TGCAGCGTTGCTTTTCTGGACTTGTCCTCCTACAATGAGCAGTTCTTC. The chain has TRBV29-1 and TRBJ2-1; weak D call: TRBD2 (5 bases). V lost 4 bases, J lost 0 bases, and 16 bases lay in between. Germline CDR1 reads SQVTM; CDR2 reads ANQGSEA. The CDR3 length is 16 residues.

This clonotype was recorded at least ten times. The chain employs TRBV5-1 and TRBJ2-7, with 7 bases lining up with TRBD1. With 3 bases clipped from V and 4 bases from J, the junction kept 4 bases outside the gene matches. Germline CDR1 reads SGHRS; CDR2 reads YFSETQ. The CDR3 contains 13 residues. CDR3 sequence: CASSSGQPYEQYF. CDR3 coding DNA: TGCGCCAGCAGCTCGGGACAGCCTTACGAGCAGTACTTC. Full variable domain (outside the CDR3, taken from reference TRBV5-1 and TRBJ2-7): KAGVTQTPRYLIKTRGQQVTLSCSPISGHRSVSWYQQTPGQGLQFLFEYFSETQRNKGNFPGRFSGRQFSNSRSEMNVSTLELGDSALYLCASSSGQPYEQYFGPGTRLTVT.

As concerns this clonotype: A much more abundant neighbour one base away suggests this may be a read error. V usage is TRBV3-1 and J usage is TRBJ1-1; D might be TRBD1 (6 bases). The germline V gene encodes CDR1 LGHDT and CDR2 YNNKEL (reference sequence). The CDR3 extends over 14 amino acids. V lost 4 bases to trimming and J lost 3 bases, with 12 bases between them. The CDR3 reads CASSPRDKDTEAFF. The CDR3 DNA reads TGTGCCAGCAGCCCAAGGGACAAGGACACTGAAGCTTTCTTT.

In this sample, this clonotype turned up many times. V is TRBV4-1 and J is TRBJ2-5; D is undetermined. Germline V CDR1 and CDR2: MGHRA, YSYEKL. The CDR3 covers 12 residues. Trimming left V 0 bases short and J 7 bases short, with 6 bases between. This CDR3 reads CASSQDEWTQYF. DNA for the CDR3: TGCGCCAGCAGCCAAGATGAGTGGACCCAGTACTTC.

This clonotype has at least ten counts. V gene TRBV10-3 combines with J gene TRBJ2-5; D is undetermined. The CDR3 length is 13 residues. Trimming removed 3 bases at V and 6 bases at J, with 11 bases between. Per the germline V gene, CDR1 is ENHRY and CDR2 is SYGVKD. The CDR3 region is CAISDNGQKTQYF. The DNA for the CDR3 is TGTGCCATCAGTGATAACGGGCAAAAGACCCAGTACTTC.

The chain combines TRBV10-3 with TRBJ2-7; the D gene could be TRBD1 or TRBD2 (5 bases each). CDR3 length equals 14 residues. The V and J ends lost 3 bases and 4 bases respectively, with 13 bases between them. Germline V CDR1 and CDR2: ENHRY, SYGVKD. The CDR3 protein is CAISDGTKRYEQYF. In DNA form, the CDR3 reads TGTGCCATCAGTGACGGGACGAAAAGGTACGAGCAGTACTTC.

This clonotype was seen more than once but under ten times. The CDR3: CASSPRRGGYYYGYTF. Written as DNA, the CDR3 is TGTGCCAGCAGTCCGCGGAGGGGGGGATATTACTATGGCTACACCTTC. The rearrangement joins TRBV28 to TRBJ1-2; D perhaps matches TRBD1 (6 bases). The CDR3 runs to 16 residues. The V end lost 5 bases, the J end lost 3 bases, and 19 bases lay between the germline ends. Germline values: CDR1 MDHEN, CDR2 SYDVKM.

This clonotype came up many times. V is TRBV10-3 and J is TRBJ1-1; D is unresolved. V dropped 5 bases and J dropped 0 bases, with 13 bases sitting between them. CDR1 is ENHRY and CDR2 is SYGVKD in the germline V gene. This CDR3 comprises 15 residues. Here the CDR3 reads CAISLTGSLNTEAFF. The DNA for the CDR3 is TGTGCCATCAGTCTGACCGGTAGTTTGAACACTGAAGCTTTCTTT.

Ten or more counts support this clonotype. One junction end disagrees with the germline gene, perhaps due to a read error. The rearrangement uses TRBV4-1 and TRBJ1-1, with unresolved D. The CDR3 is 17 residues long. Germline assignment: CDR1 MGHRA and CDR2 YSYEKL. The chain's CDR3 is CASNVVSLGPLNTEVFF. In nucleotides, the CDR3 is TGCGCCAGCAATGTAGTCAGCCTAGGACCATTAAACACTGAAGTTTTCTTT.

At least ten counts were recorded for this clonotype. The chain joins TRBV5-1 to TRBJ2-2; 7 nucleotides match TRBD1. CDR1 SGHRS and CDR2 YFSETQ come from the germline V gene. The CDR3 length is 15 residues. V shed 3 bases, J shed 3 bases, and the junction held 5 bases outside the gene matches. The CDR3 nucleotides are TGCGCCAGCAGCTCGTACAGGGGTGACACCGGGGAGCTGTTTTTT. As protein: CASSSYRGDTGELFF.

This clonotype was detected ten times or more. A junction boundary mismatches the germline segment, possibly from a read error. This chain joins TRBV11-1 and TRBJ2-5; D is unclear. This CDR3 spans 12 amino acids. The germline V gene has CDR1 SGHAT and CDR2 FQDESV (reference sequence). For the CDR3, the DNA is TGTGCCAGCATCCAATTCCAAAAGACCCAGTACTTC. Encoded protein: CASIQFQKTQYF.

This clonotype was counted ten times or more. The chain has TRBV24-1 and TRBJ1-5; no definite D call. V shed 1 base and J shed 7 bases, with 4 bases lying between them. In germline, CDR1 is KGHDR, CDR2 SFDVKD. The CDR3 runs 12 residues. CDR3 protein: CATSDFGQPQHF. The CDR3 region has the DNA TGTGCCACCAGTGATTTCGGGCAGCCCCAGCATTTT.

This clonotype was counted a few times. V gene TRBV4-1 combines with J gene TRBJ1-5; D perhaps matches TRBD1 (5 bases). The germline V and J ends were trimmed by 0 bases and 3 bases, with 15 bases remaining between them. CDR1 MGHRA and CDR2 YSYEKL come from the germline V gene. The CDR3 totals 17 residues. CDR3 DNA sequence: TGCGCCAGCAGCCAAGATTTTGGAACAGGAATCAATCAGCCCCAGCATTTT. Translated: CASSQDFGTGINQPQHF.

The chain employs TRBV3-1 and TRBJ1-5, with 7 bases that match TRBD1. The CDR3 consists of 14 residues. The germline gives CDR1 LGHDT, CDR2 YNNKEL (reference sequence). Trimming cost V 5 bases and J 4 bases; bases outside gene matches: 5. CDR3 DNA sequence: TGTGCCAGCAGCGAGGTGGGACAGAATCAGCCCCAGCATTTT. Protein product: CASSEVGQNQPQHF.

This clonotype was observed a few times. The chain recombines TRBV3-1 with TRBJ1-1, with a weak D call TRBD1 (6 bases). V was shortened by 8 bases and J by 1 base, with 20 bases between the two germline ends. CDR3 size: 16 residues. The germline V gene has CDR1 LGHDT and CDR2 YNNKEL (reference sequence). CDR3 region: CASVRSGAPGNTEAFF. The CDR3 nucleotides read TGTGCCAGCGTCCGGTCGGGGGCGCCGGGGAACACTGAAGCTTTCTTT.

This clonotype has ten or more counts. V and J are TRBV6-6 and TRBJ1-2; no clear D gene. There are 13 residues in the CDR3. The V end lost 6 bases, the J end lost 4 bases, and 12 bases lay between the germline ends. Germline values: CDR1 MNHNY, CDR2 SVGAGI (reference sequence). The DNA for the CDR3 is TGTGCCAGCAGCCCCGGGGTCGCCTATGGCTACACCTTC. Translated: CASSPGVAYGYTF.

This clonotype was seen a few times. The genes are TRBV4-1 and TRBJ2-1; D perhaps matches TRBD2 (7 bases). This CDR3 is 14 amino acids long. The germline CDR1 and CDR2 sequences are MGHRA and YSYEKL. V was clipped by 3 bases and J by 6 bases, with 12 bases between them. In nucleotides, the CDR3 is TGCGCCAGCAGCCACAGGGGAGGGGGCAATGAGCAGTTCTTC. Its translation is CASSHRGGGNEQFF.

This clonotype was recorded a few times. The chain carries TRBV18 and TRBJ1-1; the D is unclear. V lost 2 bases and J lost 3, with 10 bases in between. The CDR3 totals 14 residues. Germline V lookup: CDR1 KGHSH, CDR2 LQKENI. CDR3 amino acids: CASSPMSRDTEAFF. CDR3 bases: TGTGCCAGCTCACCAATGTCCCGGGACACTGAAGCTTTCTTT.

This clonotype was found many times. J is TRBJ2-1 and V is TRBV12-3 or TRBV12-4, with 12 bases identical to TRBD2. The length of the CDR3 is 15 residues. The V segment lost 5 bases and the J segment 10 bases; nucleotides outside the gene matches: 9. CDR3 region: CASSPTGTSGFEQFF. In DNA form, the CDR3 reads TGTGCCAGCAGTCCCACCGGGACTAGCGGGTTCGAGCAGTTCTTC.

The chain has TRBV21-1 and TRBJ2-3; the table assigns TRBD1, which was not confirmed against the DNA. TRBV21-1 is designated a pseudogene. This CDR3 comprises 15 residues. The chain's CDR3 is CASRIRRGHTDTQYF. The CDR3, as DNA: TGTGCCAGCAGAATCCGGCGGGGGCACACAGATACGCAGTATTTT.